Each of the 10 T cell receptor beta chains below was sequenced from the same sample in a study of long-term antiretroviral therapy in people with HIV (dated by TCRdb to 2021 to 2024). The immunoSEQ hsTCRB v3.0 assay was used at survey level resolution to sequence the TRB variable region. The source is immuneACCESS, and TCRdb retained only in-frame sequences with V and J called. Part of the clones is not carried over; for the studies checked, unresolved V genes explain less than half of this, and the remainder is unexplained. The table for this sample lists tens of thousands of clones; 93% of them were counted only once. Over 8.5% of the sample goes to the ten largest clones. The sequences come from unsorted PBMCs, collected 7.6 years after starting antiretroviral therapy. These TCRs come from a woman in her thirties or forties with HIV.

As DNA, the CDR3 is TGCGCCAGCAGCTCTCAGGGGGCGCCAGAAGAGACCCAGTACTTC. It is translated as CASSSQGAPEETQYF. J is TRBJ2-5 and V is TRBV5-1, with TRBD1 matching over 8 bases. The length of the CDR3 is 15 residues. Germline CDR1 reads SGHRS; CDR2 reads YFSETQ. V was pared by 3 bases and J by 3 bases, with 7 bases of the junction left unmatched.

This sequence joins TRBV5-5 and TRBJ1-2; 12 bases are shared with TRBD1. After removal of 4 bases from V and 8 bases from J, the junction contained 9 bases not matched to a gene. The germline gives CDR1 SGHKS, CDR2 YYEKEE (reference sequence). This CDR3 spans 15 amino acids. The CDR3 DNA reads TGTGCCAGCAGCCCGGCGGGACAGGGGGCGAAAGGCTACACCTTC. Protein product: CASSPAGQGAKGYTF.

CDR3 sequence: CASSENGQGNQPQHF. CDR3 in DNA: TGTGCCAGCAGCGAAAACGGCCAGGGCAATCAGCCCCAGCATTTT. The V and J genes are TRBV7-2 and TRBJ1-5; D unclear. V was pared by 5 bases and J by 2 bases, with 13 bases between. This CDR3 is built from 15 residues. Per germline, CDR1 SGHTA and CDR2 FQGNSA. Supplemented by reference TRBV7-2 and TRBJ1-5, the full variable domain reads GAGVSQSPSNKVTEKGKDVELRCDPISGHTALYWYRQSLGQGLEFLIYFQGNSAPDKSGLPSDRFSAERTGGSVSTLTIQRTQQEDSAVYLCASSENGQGNQPQHFGDGTRLSIL.

The J gene is TRBJ1-1, the V gene TRBV9; D is uncertain. V lost 2 bases and J lost 3, with 11 bases in between. The germline V gene encodes CDR1 SGDLS and CDR2 YYNGEE. This CDR3 is 14 amino acids long. CDR3 coding DNA: TGTGCCAGCAGCGTGGGCGTTGAGGACACTGAAGCTTTCTTT. This sequence encodes CASSVGVEDTEAFF. Filled out from reference TRBV9 and TRBJ1-1, the complete variable domain reads DSGVTQTPKHLITATGQRVTLRCSPRSGDLSVYWYQQSLDQGLQFLIQYYNGEERAKGNILERFSAQQFPDLHSELNLSSLELGDSALYFCASSVGVEDTEAFFGQGTRLTVV.

The rearrangement links TRBV5-1 to TRBJ1-1, with 7 bases lining up with TRBD1. Germline V gene data show CDR1 as SGHRS and CDR2 as YFSETQ. J lost 3 bases, V lost 2 bases, and 7 bases had no gene match. This CDR3 region has 15 residues. This CDR3 is CASSLTTTGDTEAFF. Here the CDR3 DNA reads TGCGCCAGCAGCTTAACTACAACAGGGGACACTGAAGCTTTCTTT.

The V and J genes are TRBV7-9 and TRBJ1-2; no clear D gene. The germline gives CDR1 SEHNR, CDR2 FQNEAQ (reference sequence). The germline V and J ends were trimmed by 5 bases and 7 bases, with 20 bases remaining between them. The CDR3 contains 15 residues. The CDR3 DNA reads as TGTGCCAGCAGCGCCGGTGAGGCGCGGGCCAGTGGCTACACCTTC. Translating it yields CASSAGEARASGYTF.

V gene TRBV10-3 combines with J gene TRBJ1-6; TRBD1 is a possible D gene (5 bases). The CDR3 spans 15 residues. Per germline, CDR1 ENHRY and CDR2 SYGVKD. V was shortened by 10 bases and J by 8 bases, with 21 bases between the two germline ends. Here the CDR3 reads CATSLAGSGDSPLHF. In nucleotides, the CDR3 is TGTGCCACCTCATTAGCAGGGTCCGGGGATTCACCCCTCCACTTT.

The chain combines TRBV2 with TRBJ2-7; D may be TRBD1 (5 bases). Germline CDR1 reads SNHLY; CDR2 reads FYNNEI. Between the trimmed V and J ends, which lost 7 bases and 1 base, there was a span of 17 bases. This CDR3 comprises 15 residues. CDR3 coding DNA: TGTGCCAGCATCGCGGACAACAACGTGTCCTACGAGCAGTACTTC. Translation: CASIADNNVSYEQYF.

The chain is built from TRBV6-5 and TRBJ1-4, with D possibly being TRBD1 (5 bases). Germline V gene data show CDR1 as MNHEY and CDR2 as SVGAGI. This CDR3 contains 15 residues. Deletions cut 1 base from V and 3 bases from J, with 9 bases between. DNA of the CDR3: TGTGCCAGCAGTTACTGGGGGGAGTCTAATGAAAAACTGTTTTTT. It encodes CASSYWGESNEKLFF.

V usage is TRBV4-3 and J usage is TRBJ1-2, with D possibly being TRBD1 (6 bases). V was clipped by 0 bases and J by 8 bases, with 10 bases between them. CDR3 length equals 13 residues. The germline V gene encodes CDR1 LGHNA and CDR2 YSLEER. Written as DNA, the CDR3 is TGCGCCAGCAGCCAAGATCAGGGGCTCGGCTACACCTTC. It encodes CASSQDQGLGYTF.